This entry features one TCR beta chain sequence. TCRdb's copy holds only in-frame clones and misses some; the assay was immunoSEQ multiplex PCR. The sample includes 250,000 to 300,000 clones, 89% of them seen just once. The source of the sample is a study of blood T cell repertoires in COVID-19. Two negative PCRs, clearance, or symptom resolution had been documented for recovered Cohort 3 donors. The sequenced sample consisted of PBMCs or T cells enriched from blood (not recorded which). This receptor was taken from a woman between 35 and 50 years old who had recovered from COVID-19.

The CDR3 nucleotides read TGTGCCAGCAGCCTTAACGCCAGGGGTACATACGAAAAACTGTTTTTT. Translating gives CASSLNARGTYEKLFF. The chain uses TRBV7-2 and TRBJ1-4, with D possibly matching TRBD1 (6 bases). Trimming took off 5 bases at V and 8 bases at J, with 21 bases between the two ends. The CDR3 consists of 16 residues. CDR1 is SGHTA and CDR2 is FQGNSA in the germline V gene.